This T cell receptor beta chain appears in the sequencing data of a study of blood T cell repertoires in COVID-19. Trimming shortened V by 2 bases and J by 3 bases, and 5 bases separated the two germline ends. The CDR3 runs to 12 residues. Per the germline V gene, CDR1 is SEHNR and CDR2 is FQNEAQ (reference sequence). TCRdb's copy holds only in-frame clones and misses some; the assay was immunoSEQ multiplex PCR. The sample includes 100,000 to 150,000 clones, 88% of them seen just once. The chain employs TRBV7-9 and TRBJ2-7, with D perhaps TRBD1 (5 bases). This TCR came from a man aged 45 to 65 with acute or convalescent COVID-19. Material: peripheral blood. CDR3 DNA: TGTGCCAGCAGCTTAAGGGGCTACGAGCAGTACTTC. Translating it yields CASSLRGYEQYF. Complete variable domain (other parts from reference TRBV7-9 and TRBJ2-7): DTGVSQNPRHKITKRGQNVTFRCDPISEHNRLYWYRQTLGQGPEFLTYFQNEAQLEKSRLLSDRFSAERPKGSFSTLEIQRTEQGDSAMYLCASSLRGYEQYFGPGTRLTVT.